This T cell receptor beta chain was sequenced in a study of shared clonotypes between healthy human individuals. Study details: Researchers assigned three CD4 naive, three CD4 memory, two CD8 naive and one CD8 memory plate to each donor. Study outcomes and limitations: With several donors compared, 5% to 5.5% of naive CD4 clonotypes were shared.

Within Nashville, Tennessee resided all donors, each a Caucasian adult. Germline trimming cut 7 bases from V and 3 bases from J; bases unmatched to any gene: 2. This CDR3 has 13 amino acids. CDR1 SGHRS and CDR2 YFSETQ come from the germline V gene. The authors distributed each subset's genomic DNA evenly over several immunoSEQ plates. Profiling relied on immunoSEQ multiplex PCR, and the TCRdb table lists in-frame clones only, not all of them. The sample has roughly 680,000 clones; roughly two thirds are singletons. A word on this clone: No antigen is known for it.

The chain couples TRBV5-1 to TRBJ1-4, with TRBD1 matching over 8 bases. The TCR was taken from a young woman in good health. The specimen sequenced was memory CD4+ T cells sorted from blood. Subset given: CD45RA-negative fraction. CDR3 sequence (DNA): TGCGCCAGCGGGACAGGCTCTAATGAAAAACTGTTTTTT. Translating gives CASGTGSNEKLFF.